This TCR beta chain originates from a study of cytomegalovirus exposure and HLA in healthy donors. Primers included in the PCR were 60 Vbeta and 13 Jbeta primers. Some clones are missing from TCRdb's copy, which holds only in-frame ones; the method was immunoSEQ multiplex PCR. The sample contains 150,000 to 200,000 clones, approximately 70% of which appear only once. The CDR3 spans 15 residues. The V segment lost 5 bases and the J segment 6 bases; nucleotides outside the gene matches: 12. Germline CDR1 is SGHTA and CDR2 is FQGNSA. Regarding this clone: Its antigen is unidentified.

Study outcomes and limitations: Generally TCR sequences proved uncommon, though certain public TCRs appeared in numerous donors. Reportedly, a later analysis found an Asian-associated ancestry cluster had fewer N-insertions than the approximately 670-donor mean.

This TCR was sampled from a woman aged 18-29 years in good health and CMV-seropositive. Specimen: PBMCs. The chain has TRBV7-2 and TRBJ2-7; TRBD1 matches 8 bases. The CDR3 bases are TGTGCCAGCAGCCGGAACGGACAGGGATTGGCCGAGCAGTACTTC. It yields the protein CASSRNGQGLAEQYF.